This entry is about one T cell receptor (beta chain). The sample comes from a study of blood T cell repertoires in COVID-19. Study information: Spain, Italy and the United States supplied samples that represented acute and convalescent COVID-19. Sources were T cells, B-cell-depleted T cells, or PBMCs; the material itself was cDNA or gDNA.

Study processing details: Reference gene primer amplification yielded estimated nucleated cell counts. The data were produced by immunoSEQ multiplex PCR, yet TCRdb's version contains in-frame clones alone and is incomplete. The V and J calls and clone size are taken from that table; D and trimming were inferred from the DNA. Of about 180,000 clones listed, roughly 85% are singletons. Clinical history reported by participants formed the basis on which cohorts were assigned. Germline V CDR1 and CDR2: SGHAT, FQNNGV. Between the trimmed V and J ends, which lost 2 bases and 10 bases, there was a span of 9 bases. The CDR3 spans 12 residues.

Input material: PBMCs or T cells enriched from blood (not recorded which). V gene TRBV11-2 combines with J gene TRBJ2-1; D call uncertain. This sequence was found in a woman aged 18-29 years who had recovered from COVID-19. The CDR3 sequence: CASSLFGTEQFF. The CDR3 DNA reads TGTGCCAGCAGCTTATTTGGCACCGAGCAGTTCTTC.